This T cell receptor (beta chain) derives from a study of shared clonotypes between healthy human individuals. V lost 3 bases to trimming and J lost 0 bases; unmatched junction nucleotides: 5. In germline, CDR1 is SGHNT, CDR2 YYREEE (reference sequence). The CDR3 is 17 amino acids. The sample holds many counts of this clone. Data came from immunoSEQ multiplex PCR; TCRdb stores just in-frame clones and leaves some out. Of approximately 500,000 clones listed, approximately 79% are singletons. With unsorted samples, genomic DNA was obtained from approximately 96 million PBMCs. This chain links TRBV5-4 with TRBJ1-3; 11 positions agree with TRBD1. Input material: PBMCs. This clonotype was obtained from a woman aged 40 to 50 in good health. Some clones in this sample may be carry-over from other donors' samples. As DNA, the CDR3 is TGTGCCAGCAGCTACGGGACAGGGGGGAACTCTGGAAACACCATATATTTT. Its translation is CASSYGTGGNSGNTIYF.